One and the same sample provided the 5 T cell receptor beta chains below, sequenced in a study of shared clonotypes between healthy human individuals. Produced via immunoSEQ multiplex PCR; TCRdb's table is partial and in-frame only. Among nearly 500,000 clones listed, approximately 80% were seen once. Sequencing was performed on PBMCs. Source of these receptors: a woman aged 40 to 50 in good health. Some clones in this sample may be carry-over from other donors' samples.

The chain is built from TRBV10-2 and TRBJ1-4; D may be TRBD1 (6 bases). The CDR3 covers 15 residues. Germline CDR1 and CDR2: WSHSY and SAAADI. The V gene lost 2 bases and the J gene lost 5 bases, with 12 bases spanning the gap. The CDR3 loop reads CASSEPDRGNEKLFF. DNA of the CDR3: TGCGCCAGCAGTGAGCCGGACAGAGGGAATGAAAAACTGTTTTTT.

The chain has TRBV5-4 and TRBJ1-3, with 7 bases that match TRBD1. CDR1 and CDR2 (germline): SGHNT, YYREEE (reference sequence). Trimming cost V 4 bases and J 7 bases; bases outside gene matches: 11. The CDR3 runs to 15 residues. DNA of the CDR3: TGTGCCAGCAGCCCCGAGACAGGGAAGTGGAACACCATATATTTT. Protein product: CASSPETGKWNTIYF.

On this clone: With a much larger clone just one base away, this may be a read error. The rearrangement links TRBV11-3 to TRBJ2-7; D gene uncertain. This CDR3 has 14 amino acids. The V gene's germline CDR1 is SGHNT and CDR2 YENEEA. V was cut by 5 bases and J by 6 bases, with 17 bases left in between. CDR3 bases: TGTGCCAGCAGCCACGGGCCGGAAACCTGCGAGCAGTACTTC. Its protein is CASSHGPETCEQYF. The full variable domain, completed using reference TRBV11-3 and TRBJ2-7, is EAGVVQSPRYKIIEKKQPVAFWCNPISGHNTLYWYLQNLGQGPELLIRYENEEAVDDSQLPKDRFSAERLKGVDSTLKIQPAELGDSAVYLCASSHGPETCEQYFGPGTRLTVT.

This clone has just a few counts. The V and J genes are TRBV19 and TRBJ1-4; possible D gene TRBD1, 5 bases. This CDR3 region has 16 residues. CDR1 LNHDA and CDR2 SQIVND come from the germline V gene (reference sequence). V lost 5 bases to trimming and J lost 1 base, with 14 bases between them. DNA for the CDR3: TGTGCCAGTAGTCCCCAGTCGGGGCTAACTAATGAAAAACTGTTTTTT. Protein product: CASSPQSGLTNEKLFF.

The genes are TRBV6-1 and TRBJ2-1; TRBD2 might be the D (5 bases). The CDR3 loop spans 14 amino acids. V lost 2 bases and J 9 bases, leaving 14 bases between the germline ends. Per germline, CDR1 MNHNS and CDR2 SASEGT. The CDR3, as DNA: TGTGCCAGCAGTGAATCACATAGGGAGACTGAGCAGTTCTTC. Translating gives CASSESHRETEQFF.